One and the same sample provided the 17 T cell receptor beta chains below, sequenced in a study of cytomegalovirus exposure and HLA in healthy donors. The PCR employed 60 Vbeta primers together with 13 Jbeta primers. TCRdb's table, derived via immunoSEQ multiplex PCR, lists solely in-frame clones and lacks some. The sample contains 110,000 or so clones, around 77% of which appear only once. The sample was PBMCs. The receptor set was obtained from a woman in her 30s in good health and CMV-seropositive.

The chain recombines TRBV5-1 with TRBJ2-2; weak D call: TRBD1 (5 bases). Trimming took off 0 bases at V and 5 bases at J, with 5 bases between the two ends. CDR3 length equals 13 residues. Germline V gives CDR1 SGHRS, CDR2 YFSETQ. This CDR3 is CASSLGQTGELFF. CDR3 in DNA: TGCGCCAGCAGCTTGGGACAGACCGGGGAGCTGTTTTTT.

The CDR3 coding sequence is TGTGCCTGGAGTACCGAGGGAATTAACTATGGCTACACCTTC. The encoded protein is CAWSTEGINYGYTF. The chain has TRBV30 and TRBJ1-2; D gene uncertain. The CDR3 contains 14 residues. V was pared by 2 bases and J by 1 base, with 11 bases between. Germline loops: CDR1 GTSNPN, CDR2 SVGIG (reference sequence).

The chain has TRBV6-5 and TRBJ2-7, with D possibly TRBD1 on 6 matching bases. Trimming removed 5 bases at V and 0 bases at J, with 11 bases between. This CDR3 region has 14 residues. Germline V gives CDR1 MNHEY, CDR2 SVGAGI. CDR3 protein: CASSRTVSSYEQYF. CDR3 sequence (DNA): TGTGCCAGCAGTCGGACAGTTAGCTCCTACGAGCAGTACTTC.

The rearrangement uses TRBV7-6 and TRBJ2-5, with 10 bases that match TRBD1. From germline, CDR1 is SGHVS and CDR2 FNYEAQ. The CDR3 runs 15 residues. Germline trimming cut 5 bases from V and 3 bases from J; bases unmatched to any gene: 6. The CDR3 DNA sequence: TGTGCCAGCAGCAGAGACAGGGGGCGGGAAGAGACCCAGTACTTC. This codes for CASSRDRGREETQYF.

The genes are TRBV5-1 and TRBJ2-2; TRBD2 might be the D (6 bases). V was trimmed by 8 bases and J by 7 bases, leaving 24 bases between them. Germline assignment: CDR1 SGHRS and CDR2 YFSETQ. The CDR3 has 16 amino acids. The CDR3 loop is CASEAVGGRLGGELFF. CDR3 coding DNA: TGCGCCAGTGAGGCTGTTGGGGGGAGACTTGGCGGGGAGCTGTTTTTT.

This clone was found a few times. This sequence joins TRBV5-1 and TRBJ2-7; TRBD1 agrees at 9 bases. Trimming removed 3 bases from V and 1 base from J; junction bases left unmatched: 5. This CDR3 is 15 amino acids long. Per germline, CDR1 SGHRS and CDR2 YFSETQ. In DNA, the CDR3 is TGCGCCAGCAGCTCGGACAGGGGCCGATCCTACGAGCAGTACTTC. Translation gives CASSSDRGRSYEQYF.

This clone was counted a few times. The genes are TRBV11-3 and TRBJ2-1, with 13 nucleotides matching TRBD2. CDR3 size: 19 residues. V was clipped by 1 base and J by 0 bases; unmatched bases: 6. Germline V gene lookup returns CDR1 SGHNT and CDR2 YENEEA. The CDR3 region is CASSLAGTSGTSSYNEQFF. DNA for the CDR3: TGTGCCAGCAGCTTAGCAGGGACTAGCGGGACGAGCTCCTACAATGAGCAGTTCTTC.

The chain links TRBV27 to TRBJ2-1; 7 bases match TRBD2. After removal of 8 bases from V and 2 bases from J, the junction contained 6 bases not matched to a gene. Germline CDR1 and CDR2: MNHEY and SMNVEV (reference sequence). The CDR3 is 14 residues long. The CDR3 region has the DNA TGTGCCAGCGGGGGGGACGGTACCTACAATGAGCAGTTCTTC. This encodes CASGGDGTYNEQFF.

This clone occurred a few times. The CDR3 loop reads CASSVTSGTTYEQYF. The CDR3, as DNA: TGTGCCAGCAGCGTAACTAGCGGGACTACTTACGAGCAGTACTTC. The chain recombines TRBV9 with TRBJ2-7, with 10 bases lining up with TRBD2. The CDR3 runs to 15 residues. Trimming removed 1 base from V and 4 bases from J; junction bases left unmatched: 5. The V gene's germline CDR1 is SGDLS and CDR2 YYNGEE. Drawing the rest from reference TRBV9 and TRBJ2-7, the complete variable domain is DSGVTQTPKHLITATGQRVTLRCSPRSGDLSVYWYQQSLDQGLQFLIQYYNGEERAKGNILERFSAQQFPDLHSELNLSSLELGDSALYFCASSVTSGTTYEQYFGPGTRLTVT.

The chain has TRBV7-8 and TRBJ1-3, with a weak D call TRBD1 (6 bases). There are 16 residues in the CDR3. Germline V gives CDR1 SGHVS, CDR2 FQNEAQ. Trimming took 1 base from V and 2 from J, leaving 12 bases between them. CDR3 region: CASSLGARGTGNTIYF. As DNA, the CDR3 is TGTGCCAGCAGCTTAGGAGCCAGGGGAACTGGAAACACCATATATTTT.

The V and J genes are TRBV9 and TRBJ1-4; 12 bases match TRBD1. V gave up 3 bases and J gave up 0 bases; unmatched junction bases: 6. The germline V gene has CDR1 SGDLS and CDR2 YYNGEE. CDR3 length: 18 amino acids. CDR3 loop: CASSAPGQGATTNEKLFF. DNA of the CDR3: TGTGCCAGCAGCGCTCCGGGACAGGGGGCTACAACTAATGAAAAACTGTTTTTT.

This chain uses TRBV18 with TRBJ2-7; D call uncertain. The CDR3 consists of 13 residues. CDR1 is KGHSH, CDR2 LQKENI, per germline. Trimming stripped 6 bases from V and 2 bases from J, with 11 bases between. CDR3 coding DNA: TGTGCCAGCTCTCTTATCGGAGCCTACGAGCAGTACTTC. This translates into CASSLIGAYEQYF.

This chain connects TRBV27 to TRBJ1-5; weak D call: TRBD1 (6 bases). Germline CDR1 is MNHEY and CDR2 is SMNVEV (reference sequence). The CDR3 has 15 residues. Deletions cut 5 bases from V and 7 bases from J, with 18 bases between. This chain's CDR3 is CASSPSSGAEQPQHF. CDR3 coding DNA: TGTGCCAGCAGTCCATCATCAGGGGCAGAACAGCCCCAGCATTTT.

As regards this clone: Additional DNA sequences in this sample encode the identical CDR3. The CDR3 nucleotides read TGTGCCATCAGTGAACAAGGACAAAGTGGAAACACCATATATTTT. Encoded protein: CAISEQGQSGNTIYF. The rearrangement joins TRBV10-3 to TRBJ1-3; perhaps TRBD1 as D (5 bases). The length of the CDR3 is 15 residues. Trimming left V 3 bases short and J 3 bases short, with 12 bases between. CDR1 and CDR2 (germline): ENHRY, SYGVKD.

The chain employs TRBV29-1 and TRBJ2-2; tentative D call: TRBD2 (5 bases). Germline lookup yields CDR1 SQVTM and CDR2 ANQGSEA. V gave up 3 bases and J gave up 0 bases, with 8 bases separating them. The CDR3 is 14 residues long. The CDR3 sequence: CSVDPGSNTGELFF. CDR3 in DNA: TGCAGCGTTGACCCGGGATCGAACACCGGGGAGCTGTTTTTT.

The gene calls are TRBV27 and TRBJ1-2; D is ambiguous. Trimming pared 7 bases from V and 4 bases from J, leaving 19 bases between. Germline values: CDR1 MNHEY, CDR2 SMNVEV (reference sequence). There are 15 residues in the CDR3. In DNA, the CDR3 is TGTGCCAGCACCCCGGCCCTAGACGCGGTCTATGGCTACACCTTC. Protein: CASTPALDAVYGYTF.

The chain has TRBV7-9 and TRBJ1-6; D unclear. This CDR3 has 17 amino acids. V lost 5 bases, J lost 14 bases, and 28 bases lay in between. In germline, CDR1 is SEHNR, CDR2 FQNEAQ (reference sequence). This CDR3 reads CASSAPAAGWSVGALHF. The CDR3 DNA is TGTGCCAGCAGCGCCCCAGCGGCAGGTTGGTCAGTTGGGGCCCTCCACTTT.